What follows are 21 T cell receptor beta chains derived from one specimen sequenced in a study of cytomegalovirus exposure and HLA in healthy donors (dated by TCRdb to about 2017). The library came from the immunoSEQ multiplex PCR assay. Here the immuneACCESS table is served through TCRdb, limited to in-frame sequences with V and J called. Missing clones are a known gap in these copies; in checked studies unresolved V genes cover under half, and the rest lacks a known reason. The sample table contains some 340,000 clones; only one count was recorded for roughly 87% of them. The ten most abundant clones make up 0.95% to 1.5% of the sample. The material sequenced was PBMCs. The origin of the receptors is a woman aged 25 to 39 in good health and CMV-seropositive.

The CDR3 loop is CAWSVQHLMNTEAFF. The CDR3 DNA reads as TGTGCCTGGAGTGTACAACACCTCATGAACACTGAAGCTTTCTTT. V usage is TRBV30 and J usage is TRBJ1-1; no clear D. Germline CDR1 GTSNPN, CDR2 SVGIG (reference sequence). This CDR3 is built from 15 residues. V shed 0 bases and J shed 0 bases, with 11 bases lying between them.

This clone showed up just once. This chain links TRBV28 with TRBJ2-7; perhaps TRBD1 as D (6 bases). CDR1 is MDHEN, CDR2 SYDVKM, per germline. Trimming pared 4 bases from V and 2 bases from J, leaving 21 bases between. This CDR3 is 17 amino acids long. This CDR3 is CASSSRLRDIRPYEQYF. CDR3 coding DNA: TGTGCCAGCAGTTCACGACTCCGGGACATACGACCCTACGAGCAGTACTTC. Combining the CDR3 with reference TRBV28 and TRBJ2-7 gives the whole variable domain DVKVTQSSRYLVKRTGEKVFLECVQDMDHENMFWYRQDPGLGLRLIYFSYDVKMKEKGDIPEGYSVSREKKERFSLILESASTNQTSMYLCASSSRLRDIRPYEQYFGPGTRLTVT.

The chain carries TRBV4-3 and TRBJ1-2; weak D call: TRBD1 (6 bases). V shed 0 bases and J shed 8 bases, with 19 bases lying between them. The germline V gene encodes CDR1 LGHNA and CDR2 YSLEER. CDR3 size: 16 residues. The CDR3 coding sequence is TGCGCCAGCAGCCAAGATCGAGGTTTGGGGGCCTGGGGCTACACCTTC. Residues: CASSQDRGLGAWGYTF.

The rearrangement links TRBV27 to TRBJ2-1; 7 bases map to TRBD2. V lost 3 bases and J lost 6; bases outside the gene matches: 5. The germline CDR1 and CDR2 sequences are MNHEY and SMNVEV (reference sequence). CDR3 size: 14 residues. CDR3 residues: CASSFGGLPNEQFF. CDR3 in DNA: TGTGCCAGCAGTTTTGGGGGACTACCCAATGAGCAGTTCTTC.

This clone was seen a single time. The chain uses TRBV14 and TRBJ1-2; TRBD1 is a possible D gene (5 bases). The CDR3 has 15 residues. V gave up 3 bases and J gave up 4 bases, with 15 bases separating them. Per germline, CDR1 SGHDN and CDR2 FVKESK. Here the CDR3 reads CASSQFRGAGYGYTF. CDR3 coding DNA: TGTGCCAGCAGCCAGTTTCGAGGGGCCGGCTATGGCTACACCTTC.

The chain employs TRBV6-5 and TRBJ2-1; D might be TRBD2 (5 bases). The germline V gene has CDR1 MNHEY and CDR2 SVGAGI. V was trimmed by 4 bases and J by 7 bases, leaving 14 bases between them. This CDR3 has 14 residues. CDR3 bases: TGTGCCAGCAGTTTGAGGACTCCGACTAATGAGCAGTTCTTC. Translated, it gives CASSLRTPTNEQFF.

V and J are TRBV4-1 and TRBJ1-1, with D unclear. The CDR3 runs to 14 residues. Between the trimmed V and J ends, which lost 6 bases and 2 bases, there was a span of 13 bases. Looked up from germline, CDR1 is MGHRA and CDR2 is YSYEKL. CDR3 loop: CASSHSGDNTEAFF. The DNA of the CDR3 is TGCGCCAGCAGTCATTCAGGAGACAACACTGAAGCTTTCTTT.

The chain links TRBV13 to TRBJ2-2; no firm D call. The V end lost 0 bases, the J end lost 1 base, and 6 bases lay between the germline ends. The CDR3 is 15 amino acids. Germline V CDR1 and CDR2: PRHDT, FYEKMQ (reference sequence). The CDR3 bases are TGTGCCAGCAGCTTAGGCCTTGGGAACACCGGGGAGCTGTTTTTT. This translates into CASSLGLGNTGELFF.

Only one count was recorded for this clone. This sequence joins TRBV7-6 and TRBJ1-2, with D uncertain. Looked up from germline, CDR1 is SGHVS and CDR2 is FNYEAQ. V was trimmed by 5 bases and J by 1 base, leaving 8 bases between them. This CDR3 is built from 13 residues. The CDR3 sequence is CASSLGNNYGYTF. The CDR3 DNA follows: TGTGCCAGCAGCCTCGGGAATAACTATGGCTACACCTTC.

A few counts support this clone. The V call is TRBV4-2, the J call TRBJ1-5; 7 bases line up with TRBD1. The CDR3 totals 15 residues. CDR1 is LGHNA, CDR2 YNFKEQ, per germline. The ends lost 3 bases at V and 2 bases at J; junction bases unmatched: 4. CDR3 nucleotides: TGTGCCAGCAGCCATCACGGACAGGGCAATCAGCCCCAGCATTTT. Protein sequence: CASSHHGQGNQPQHF.

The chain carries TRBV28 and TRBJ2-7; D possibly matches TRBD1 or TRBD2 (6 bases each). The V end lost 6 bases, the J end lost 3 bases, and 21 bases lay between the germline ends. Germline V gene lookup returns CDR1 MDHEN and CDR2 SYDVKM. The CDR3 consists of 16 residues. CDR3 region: CASSFTGAGLYYEQYF. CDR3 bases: TGTGCCAGCAGCTTCACGGGGGCAGGGCTTTACTACGAGCAGTACTTC.

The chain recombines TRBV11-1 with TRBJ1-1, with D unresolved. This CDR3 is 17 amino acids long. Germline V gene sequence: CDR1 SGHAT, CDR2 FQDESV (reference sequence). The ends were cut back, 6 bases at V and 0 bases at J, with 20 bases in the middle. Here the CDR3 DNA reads TGTGCCAGCAGTCTAGACCTAGGACCCCGAATGAACACTGAAGCTTTCTTT. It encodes CASSLDLGPRMNTEAFF.

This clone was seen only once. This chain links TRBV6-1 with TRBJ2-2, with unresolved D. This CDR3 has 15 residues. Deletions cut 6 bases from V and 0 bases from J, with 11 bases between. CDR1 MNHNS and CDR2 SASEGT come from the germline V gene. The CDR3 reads CASSLGRANTGELFF. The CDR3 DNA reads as TGTGCCAGCAGCTTAGGACGCGCGAACACCGGGGAGCTGTTTTTT.

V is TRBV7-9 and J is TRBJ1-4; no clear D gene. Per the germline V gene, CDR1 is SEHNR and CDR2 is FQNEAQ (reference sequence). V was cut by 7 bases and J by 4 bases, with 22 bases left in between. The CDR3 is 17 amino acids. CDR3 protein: CASTPLEGSGVNEKLFF. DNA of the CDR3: TGTGCCAGCACCCCACTGGAGGGATCTGGGGTTAATGAAAAACTGTTTTTT.

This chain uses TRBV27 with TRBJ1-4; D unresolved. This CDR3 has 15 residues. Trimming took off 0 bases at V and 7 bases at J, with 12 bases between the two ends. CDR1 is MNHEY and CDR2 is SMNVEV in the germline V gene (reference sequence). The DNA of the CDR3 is TGTGCCAGCAGTTTATCGATGGCGGCGGTTGAAAAACTGTTTTTT. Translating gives CASSLSMAAVEKLFF. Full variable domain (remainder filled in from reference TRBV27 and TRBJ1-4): EAQVTQNPRYLITVTGKKLTVTCSQNMNHEYMSWYRQDPGLGLRQIYYSMNVEVTDKGDVPEGYKVSRKEKRNFPLILESPSPNQTSLYFCASSLSMAAVEKLFFGSGTQLSVL.

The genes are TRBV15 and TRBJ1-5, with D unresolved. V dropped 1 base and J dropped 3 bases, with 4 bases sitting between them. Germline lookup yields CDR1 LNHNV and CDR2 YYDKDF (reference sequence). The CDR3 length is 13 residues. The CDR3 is CATSRVINQPQHF. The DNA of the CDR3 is TGTGCCACCAGCAGAGTCATCAATCAGCCCCAGCATTTT.

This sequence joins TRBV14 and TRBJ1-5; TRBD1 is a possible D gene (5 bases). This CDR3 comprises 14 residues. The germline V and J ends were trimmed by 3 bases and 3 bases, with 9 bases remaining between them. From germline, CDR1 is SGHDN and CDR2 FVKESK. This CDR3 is CASSQGQVNQPQHF. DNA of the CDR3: TGTGCCAGCAGCCAGGGGCAGGTCAATCAGCCCCAGCATTTT.

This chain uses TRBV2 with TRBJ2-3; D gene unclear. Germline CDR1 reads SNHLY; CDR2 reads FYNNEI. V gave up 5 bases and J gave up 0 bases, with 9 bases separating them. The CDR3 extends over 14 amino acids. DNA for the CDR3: TGTGCCAGCAGTAGGATCACTAGCACAGATACGCAGTATTTT. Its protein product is CASSRITSTDTQYF.

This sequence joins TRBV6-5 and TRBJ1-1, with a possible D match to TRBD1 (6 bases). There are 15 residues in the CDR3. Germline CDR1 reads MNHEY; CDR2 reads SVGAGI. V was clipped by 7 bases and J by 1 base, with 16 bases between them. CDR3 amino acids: CASKLSGASNTEAFF. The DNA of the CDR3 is TGTGCCAGCAAGTTATCAGGGGCCTCGAACACTGAAGCTTTCTTT.

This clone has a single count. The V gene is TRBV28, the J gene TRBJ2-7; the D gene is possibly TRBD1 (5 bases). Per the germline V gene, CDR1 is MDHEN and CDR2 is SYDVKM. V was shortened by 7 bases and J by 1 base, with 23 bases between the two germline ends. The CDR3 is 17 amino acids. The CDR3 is CASIKWGQGLKSYEQYF. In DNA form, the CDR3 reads TGTGCCAGCATAAAGTGGGGCCAGGGTCTGAAATCCTACGAGCAGTACTTC. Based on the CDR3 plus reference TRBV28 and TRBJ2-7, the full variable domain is DVKVTQSSRYLVKRTGEKVFLECVQDMDHENMFWYRQDPGLGLRLIYFSYDVKMKEKGDIPEGYSVSREKKERFSLILESASTNQTSMYLCASIKWGQGLKSYEQYFGPGTRLTVT.

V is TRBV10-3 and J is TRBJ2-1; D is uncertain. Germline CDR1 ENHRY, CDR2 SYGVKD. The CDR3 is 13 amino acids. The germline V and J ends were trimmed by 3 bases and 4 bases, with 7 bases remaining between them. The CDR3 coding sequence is TGTGCCATCAGTGAAACGGGTTACAATGAGCAGTTCTTC. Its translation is CAISETGYNEQFF.